The clone carrying this T cell receptor beta chain was found once. The antigen is not known. This sample's RNA came from whole unsorted tissue. Between August and November 2014, newly diagnosed, chemotherapy-naive lung cancer patients underwent thoracic surgery in China. This CDR3 comprises 14 residues. Looked up from germline, CDR1 is SQVTM and CDR2 is ANQGSEA. Deletions cut 5 bases from V and 2 bases from J, with 14 bases between. These data originate in a study of tumor and adjacent non-tumor tissue in lung cancer. Across the study: Stage I to III disease affected about ten men and roughly five women aged roughly 30 to 76.

The library came from three nested PCR rounds adapted from ARM-PCR protocols. Using its own MiXCR run on the multiplex PCR reads, TCRdb lists one record per CDR3 protein. The sample holds about 110,000 distinct CDR3 sequences, 84% seen once. Study-wide results and caveats: TCR diversity was significantly greater in tumor than normal lung tissue. Tumor repertoires had a smaller top 100 clone share than normal lung.

The chain carries TRBV29-1 and TRBJ2-3; D ambiguous. This receptor was identified in a man between 70 and 80 years old with non-small cell lung cancer. The sequencing sample was made of lung tumor tissue. The CDR3 sequence is CSVNRASTTDTQYF. In nucleotides, the CDR3 is TGCAGCGTTAATAGAGCGTCTACCACAGATACGCAGTATTTT.